These T cell receptor beta chains were read from a single sample in a study of T cells in Graves' hyperthyroidism and ophthalmopathy. TCRdb processed the multiplex PCR reads anew with MiXCR; each CDR3 protein has one entry. The sample shows some 550,000 distinct CDR3 sequences, approximately 15% of them seen only once. Sample: blood. The receptors were sampled from a woman aged 40 to 50 with Graves' ophthalmopathy. The CDR3 runs from the conserved cysteine through the conserved F or W. The D gene is left open where the match is weak. The listing skips clone size in some rows; elsewhere it reads once, few, many or a size class.

>TRBD1|TRBV3-1|many|TRBJ2-3
CASSLQDRGLYTQYF
TGTGCCAGCAGCTTGCAGGACAGGGGGCTGTATACGCAGTATTTT
>TRBD2|TRBV20-1|few|TRBJ2-7
CSAVGGGWSSYEQYF
TGCAGTGCTGTCGGGGGGGGTTGGAGCTCCTACGAGCAGTACTTC
>TRBD1|TRBV28|many|TRBJ2-7
CASSFPGQSYEQYF
TGTGCCAGCAGTTTTCCGGGACAGAGCTACGAGCAGTACTTC
>NA|TRBV11-2|few|TRBJ1-3
CASSPVKGPDSGNTIYF
TGTGCCAGCAGTCCCGTCAAGGGGCCCGACTCTGGAAACACCATATATTTT
>TRBD1|TRBV9|few|TRBJ1-5
CASSETGINQPQHF
TGTGCCAGCAGCGAGACAGGGATCAATCAGCCCCAGCATTTT
>TRBD2|TRBV6-1|many|TRBJ2-5
CASSETSGRETQYF
TGTGCCAGCAGTGAAACTAGCGGACGAGAGACCCAGTACTTC
>NA|TRBV28|NA|TRBJ1-4
CASSQRDEKLFF
TGTGCCAGCAGTCAGCGGGATGAAAAACTGTTTTTT
>NA|TRBV11-2|many|TRBJ2-2
CASSSRPGGTGELFF
TGTGCCAGCAGCTCTAGACCTGGGGGTACCGGGGAGCTGTTTTTT
>TRBD2|TRBV3-1|many|TRBJ2-1
CASSRAGAPNNEQFF
TGTGCCAGCAGCCGAGCGGGAGCCCCGAATAATGAGCAGTTCTTC
>NA|TRBV3-1|NA|TRBJ2-7
CASSRTLGGQSRYEQYF
TGTGCCAGCAGCCGGACGCTAGGCGGACAGTCTCGTTACGAGCAGTACTTC
>NA|TRBV28|NA|TRBJ2-7
CASRNQGTYEQYF
TGTGCCAGCAGGAACCAGGGGACCTACGAGCAGTACTTC
>NA|TRBV11-2|many|TRBJ2-5
CASSPWGSAQETQYF
TGTGCCAGCAGCCCATGGGGTAGCGCCCAAGAGACCCAGTACTTC
>NA|TRBV15|few|TRBJ1-2
CATSRDHPGGYYGYTF
TGTGCCACCAGCAGAGATCATCCGGGGGGCTACTATGGCTACACCTTC
>NA|TRBV2|few|TRBJ1-1
CASTDEGVTVTEAFF
TGTGCCAGCACCGACGAAGGTGTCACTGTAACTGAAGCTTTCTTT
>NA|TRBV5-1|few|TRBJ2-1
CASSAHRVEQFF
TGCGCCAGCAGCGCACACAGGGTTGAGCAGTTCTTC